The 27 T cell receptor beta chains below all came from one sample that was sequenced in a study of T cells in Graves' hyperthyroidism and ophthalmopathy. Regions amplified from RNA transcripts were the TCR beta CDR3 regions. The TCR CDR3 first-round RT-PCR relied on the HTBI primer set. Via MiXCR, TCRdb re-called the multiplex PCR reads, giving one row per CDR3 protein. This table holds some 490,000 distinct CDR3 sequences, less than 25% found once. Source material: blood. These receptors came from a woman in her 70s with Graves' ophthalmopathy.

The table lists this clonotype with a few counts. The chain recombines TRBV27 with TRBJ2-3; D remains unclear. CDR1 is MNHEY, CDR2 SMNVEV, per germline (reference sequence). Trimming took off 3 bases at V and 2 bases at J, with 12 bases between the two ends. This CDR3 comprises 15 residues. The CDR3 sequence is CASSLVLTHTDTQYF. The DNA for the CDR3 is TGTGCCAGCAGTTTGGTCCTCACCCACACAGATACGCAGTATTTT.

This clonotype came up a few times. The V and J genes are TRBV11-2 and TRBJ2-7; 9 bases map to TRBD2. CDR1 is SGHAT, CDR2 FQNNGV, per germline. The CDR3 is 15 residues long. The V and J ends lost 5 bases and 6 bases, in that order; junction bases with no gene match: 11. CDR3: CASSPDPSGITEQYF. The CDR3 region has the DNA TGTGCCAGCAGCCCAGATCCTAGCGGGATCACCGAGCAGTACTTC.

This clonotype was observed a handful of times. V and J are TRBV3-1 and TRBJ1-2; D remains unclear. Germline assignment: CDR1 LGHDT and CDR2 YNNKEL (reference sequence). This CDR3 spans 14 amino acids. V gave up 0 bases and J gave up 8 bases, with 13 bases separating them. CDR3: CASSQDSSRLGYTF. For the CDR3, the DNA is TGTGCCAGCAGCCAAGATTCTTCCCGACTGGGCTACACCTTC.

The chain carries TRBV24-1 and TRBJ2-1; maybe TRBD1 (6 bases). This CDR3 is 16 amino acids long. Germline lookup yields CDR1 KGHDR and CDR2 SFDVKD. Trimming pared 3 bases from V and 0 bases from J, leaving 11 bases between. This CDR3 reads CATSDGTRGSYNEQFF. The CDR3 nucleotides read TGTGCCACCAGTGATGGTACCAGGGGCTCCTACAATGAGCAGTTCTTC.

This clonotype was seen a few times. The chain employs TRBV20-1 and TRBJ2-7, with D possibly TRBD2 on 7 matching bases. This CDR3 has 15 residues. CDR1 is DFQATT and CDR2 is SNEGSKA in the germline V gene (reference sequence). Deletions cut 3 bases from V and 6 bases from J, with 21 bases between. The CDR3 region has the DNA TGCAGTGCTAGGGGGGGGGGGGCTCCGAGGGGCGAGCAGTACTTC. Translation: CSARGGGAPRGEQYF.

This clonotype was seen a few times. CDR3 amino acids: CASSLSGVLGNEQFF. CDR3 DNA: TGTGCCAGCAGTTTGTCGGGAGTGCTGGGCAATGAGCAGTTCTTC. This sequence joins TRBV27 and TRBJ2-1; D possibly corresponds to TRBD2 (6 bases). V dropped 3 bases and J dropped 6 bases, with 15 bases sitting between them. The germline V gene has CDR1 MNHEY and CDR2 SMNVEV (reference sequence). The CDR3 runs 15 residues.

The chain is built from TRBV19 and TRBJ2-3, with D possibly matching TRBD1 (6 bases). CDR3 length: 15 residues. With 0 bases removed from V and 2 bases from J, the gap between germline ends came to 9 bases. Germline V gene data show CDR1 as LNHDA and CDR2 as SQIVND (reference sequence). Here the CDR3 DNA reads TGTGCCAGTAGTATAGAGGCAGGGGCCACAGATACGCAGTATTTT. Translated, it gives CASSIEAGATDTQYF.

CDR3 region: CASKQADSGNTIYF. CDR3 in DNA: TGTGCCAGTAAGCAGGCCGACTCTGGAAACACCATATATTTT. The V and J genes are TRBV19 and TRBJ1-3, with D unresolved. The CDR3 is 14 amino acids. Germline CDR1 LNHDA, CDR2 SQIVND (reference sequence). With 7 bases removed from V and 0 bases from J, the gap between germline ends came to 10 bases.

In its sample, this clonotype was seen a few times. The V gene is TRBV7-2, the J gene TRBJ2-3; TRBD2 matches at 8 bases. CDR3 length: 15 amino acids. Trimming at V came to 2 bases and at J to 5 bases, leaving 6 bases not matched to a gene. CDR1 is SGHTA and CDR2 is FQGNSA in the germline V gene. The CDR3 coding sequence is TGTGCCAGCAGCTTAAACTGGCTAGCGGGAGATACGCAGTATTTT. Protein: CASSLNWLAGDTQYF.

This clonotype was counted between two and nine times. V gene TRBV6-1 combines with J gene TRBJ1-1, with a tentative D call TRBD1 (5 bases). Germline V lookup: CDR1 MNHNS, CDR2 SASEGT. CDR3 length equals 15 residues. The V end lost 7 bases, the J end lost 1 base, and 16 bases lay between the germline ends. The CDR3 protein is CASILPGAGNTEAFF. CDR3 nucleotides: TGTGCCAGCATCCTCCCTGGGGCGGGGAACACTGAAGCTTTCTTT.

Comments on this clonotype: The junction differs from germline at one of its ends, possibly a read error. This rearrangement joins TRBV27 to TRBJ2-5; 7 nucleotides line up with TRBD2. The V gene's germline CDR1 is MNHEY and CDR2 SMNVEV (reference sequence). This CDR3 comprises 17 residues. Written as DNA, the CDR3 is TGTGCCAGCAGTTTACGTTTTGTGCAGGCCGCGGGAGAGGCCCAGTACTTC. This translates into CASSLRFVQAAGEAQYF.

This clonotype was found a few times. This chain links TRBV6-1 with TRBJ2-7, with D perhaps assigned TRBD1 or TRBD2 (5 bases each). The CDR3 consists of 14 residues. The germline gives CDR1 MNHNS, CDR2 SASEGT. V lost 8 bases and J lost 0, with 14 bases in between. This chain's CDR3 is CASHRDPYSYEQYF. The CDR3 DNA reads TGTGCCAGCCACCGGGACCCCTACTCCTACGAGCAGTACTTC.

The CDR3 sequence: CASSQDPRSRGFFF. The CDR3 bases are TGCGCCAGCAGCCAAGACCCCCGCTCTAGGGGTTTTTTCTTC. This chain joins TRBV4-3 and TRBJ2-1; D is possibly TRBD1 (5 bases). CDR1 and CDR2 from the germline V gene are LGHNA and YSLEER. Trimming left V 0 bases short and J 16 bases short, with 19 bases between. There are 14 residues in the CDR3.

The V call is TRBV11-2, the J call TRBJ1-2; weak D call: TRBD1 (6 bases). Between the trimmed V and J ends, which lost 1 base and 8 bases, there was a span of 14 bases. The CDR3 has 14 amino acids. Germline V gene sequence: CDR1 SGHAT, CDR2 FQNNGV. This CDR3 is CASSLGLGAEGYTF. In nucleotides, the CDR3 is TGTGCCAGCAGCTTAGGTTTGGGGGCTGAGGGCTACACCTTC.

J is TRBJ1-2 and V is TRBV9; TRBD1 agrees at 9 bases. The length of the CDR3 is 15 residues. Germline V gene lookup returns CDR1 SGDLS and CDR2 YYNGEE. V lost 3 bases, J lost 4 bases, and 7 bases stayed unmatched. The CDR3 nucleotides read TGTGCCAGCAGCGATTACAGGGGGCATAGCTATGGCTACACCTTC. Its protein is CASSDYRGHSYGYTF.

This clonotype was seen many times. The V gene is TRBV2, the J gene TRBJ1-5, with D maybe TRBD1 (6 bases). Trimming took 9 bases from V and 10 from J, leaving 25 bases between them. Germline lookup yields CDR1 SNHLY and CDR2 FYNNEI. The CDR3 has 15 residues. Here the CDR3 reads CASTSDGGGAQPQHF. The CDR3 coding sequence is TGTGCCAGTACCTCAGATGGGGGGGGGGCCCAACCCCAGCATTTT.

The V and J genes are TRBV19 and TRBJ2-4, with 7 bases lining up with TRBD2. V dropped 4 bases and J dropped 1; count of bases not matched to a gene: 4. This CDR3 has 15 residues. Per germline, CDR1 LNHDA and CDR2 SQIVND (reference sequence). CDR3 nucleotides: TGTGCCAGTAGTAGCGGGAGAGCGGCCAAAAACATTCAGTACTTC. As protein: CASSSGRAAKNIQYF.

This clonotype was observed many times. The rearrangement joins TRBV20-1 to TRBJ2-7, with D maybe TRBD1 (6 bases). There are 15 residues in the CDR3. Germline V gene lookup returns CDR1 DFQATT and CDR2 SNEGSKA (reference sequence). The V end was cut by 0 bases, the J end by 0 bases, with 12 bases between. CDR3 residues: CSARDPPTGSYEQYF. The CDR3 DNA is TGCAGTGCTAGAGACCCCCCGACAGGCTCCTACGAGCAGTACTTC.

The chain couples TRBV7-8 to TRBJ1-2; D may be TRBD1 (5 bases). V was trimmed by 1 base and J by 7 bases, leaving 13 bases between them. Per the germline V gene, CDR1 is SGHVS and CDR2 is FQNEAQ. The CDR3 loop spans 14 amino acids. The CDR3 region has the DNA TGTGCCAGCAGCTTAGAAGGGCAGAGGGGTGGCTACACCTTC. Amino acid sequence: CASSLEGQRGGYTF.

This clonotype was counted between two and nine times. V and J are TRBV20-1 and TRBJ2-1; D ambiguous. Per the germline V gene, CDR1 is DFQATT and CDR2 is SNEGSKA (reference sequence). With 5 bases removed from V and 6 bases from J, the gap between germline ends came to 11 bases. The CDR3 extends over 12 amino acids. The CDR3 DNA follows: TGCAGTGCTCTCCTAGGATCCAATGAGCAGTTCTTC. Protein sequence: CSALLGSNEQFF.

The chain recombines TRBV19 with TRBJ1-5; perhaps TRBD1 as D (5 bases). V lost 2 bases and J lost 7, with 15 bases in between. Germline V gene data show CDR1 as LNHDA and CDR2 as SQIVND (reference sequence). This CDR3 has 15 amino acids. CDR3 in amino acids: CASSIRTRGGQPQHF. CDR3 bases: TGTGCCAGTAGTATAAGGACAAGAGGAGGACAGCCCCAGCATTTT.

The V call is TRBV5-1, the J call TRBJ2-7, with D perhaps TRBD1 or TRBD2 (6 bases each). Between the trimmed V and J ends, which lost 1 base and 5 bases, there was a span of 16 bases. CDR1 is SGHRS, CDR2 YFSETQ, per germline. The CDR3 is 15 amino acids. CDR3 residues: CASSLQGLGGNEQYF. The CDR3 coding sequence is TGCGCCAGCAGCTTGCAGGGGCTGGGGGGTAACGAGCAGTACTTC.

This sequence joins TRBV20-1 and TRBJ2-3; 7 bases are a match to TRBD2. Unmatched junction bases numbered 6, after V lost 3 bases and J lost 0 bases. Germline V gene data show CDR1 as DFQATT and CDR2 as SNEGSKA (reference sequence). The CDR3 is 15 residues long. CDR3 DNA: TGCAGTGCTAGCTCCGGGACTACCAGCACAGATACGCAGTATTTT. Its translation is CSASSGTTSTDTQYF.

This chain links TRBV30 with TRBJ1-2; D is ambiguous. V lost 5 bases and J lost 2, with 12 bases in between. This CDR3 comprises 13 residues. Looked up from germline, CDR1 is GTSNPN and CDR2 is SVGIG (reference sequence). Here the CDR3 DNA reads TGTGCCTGGGGACCAGACGGGAACTATGGCTACACCTTC. It translates to CAWGPDGNYGYTF.

The V call is TRBV20-1, the J call TRBJ2-7; no clear D gene. V lost 4 bases to trimming and J lost 2 bases, with 6 bases between them. Germline V gene sequence: CDR1 DFQATT, CDR2 SNEGSKA (reference sequence). The CDR3 covers 11 residues. CDR3 DNA: TGCAGTGCTAACCTAGCCTACGAGCAGTACTTC. Translation: CSANLAYEQYF.

This clonotype was observed many times. The CDR3 nucleotides read TGTGCCAGCAGTTCCGGGACTCCCGCCTACGAGCAGTACTTC. Amino acid sequence: CASSSGTPAYEQYF. This sequence joins TRBV12-3 or TRBV12-4 and TRBJ2-7; perhaps TRBD2 as D (6 bases). This CDR3 has 14 residues. V shed 4 bases and J shed 2 bases, with 12 bases lying between them.

This clonotype was observed many times. The rearrangement joins TRBV12-3 or TRBV12-4 to TRBJ1-2; the D is unclear. The length of the CDR3 is 13 residues. Trimming pared 1 base from V and 4 bases from J, leaving 7 bases between. The CDR3 loop reads CASSLGISYGYTF. CDR3 bases: TGTGCCAGCAGTTTAGGCATAAGCTATGGCTACACCTTC.